The 8 T cell receptor beta chains below come from one sample, sequenced in a study of T-cell memory formation after mild COVID-19. TCRdb recomputed calls from the 5' RACE reads with MiXCR, one row per CDR3 protein. The sample records over 150,000 distinct CDR3 sequences, 10% to 15% being singletons. The sample comprised PBMCs or a T cell subset sorted from them (not recorded which). These receptors were collected from a man aged 18 to 29 who had mild COVID-19 (a few samples of this study predate the infection). Cell type and time point are not known.

The sample holds a few counts of this clonotype. CDR3 amino acids: CASAPGDTQYF. CDR3 DNA sequence: TGTGCCAGCGCACCCGGAGATACGCAGTATTTT. V is TRBV7-9 and J is TRBJ2-3; D is uncertain. V lost 8 bases and J 5 bases, leaving 8 bases between the germline ends. The germline CDR1 and CDR2 sequences are SEHNR and FQNEAQ (reference sequence). CDR3 length equals 11 residues.

This clonotype occurred a few times. This sequence joins TRBV4-2 and TRBJ2-3; 10 bases are shared with TRBD1. Looked up from germline, CDR1 is LGHNA and CDR2 is YNFKEQ. The trim removed 4 bases at V and 1 base at J, leaving 8 bases unmatched. The CDR3 is 17 residues long. The CDR3 loop is CASSPGDRGKRTDTQYF. CDR3 in DNA: TGTGCCAGCAGCCCGGGGGACAGGGGTAAACGCACAGATACGCAGTATTTT.

This clonotype occurred a few times. The gene calls are TRBV4-2 and TRBJ1-1; no definite D call. The CDR3 is 16 residues long. Germline V CDR1 and CDR2: LGHNA, YNFKEQ. V was shortened by 1 base and J by 1 base, with 13 bases between the two germline ends. The CDR3 protein is CASSQVGGETNTEAFF. The CDR3 DNA reads as TGTGCCAGCAGCCAAGTCGGAGGCGAAACGAACACTGAAGCTTTCTTT.

The chain combines TRBV12-2 with TRBJ2-5; TRBD2, as called in the table, went unchecked against the DNA. TRBV12-2 is flagged as a pseudogene. The CDR3 length is 17 residues. The CDR3 sequence is CASRLGLWEGGQETQYF. CDR3 DNA sequence: TGTGCAAGTCGCTTAGGGCTTTGGGAGGGCGGCCAAGAGACCCAGTACTTC.

The J gene is TRBJ2-1, the V gene TRBV7-3, with TRBD1 identical over 9 bases. The V segment lost 5 bases and the J segment 11 bases; nucleotides outside the gene matches: 4. This CDR3 region has 12 residues. The germline CDR1 and CDR2 sequences are SGHTA and FQGTGA. CDR3: CASSLYRGQQFF. CDR3 in DNA: TGTGCCAGCAGCCTATACAGGGGGCAGCAGTTCTTC.

This clonotype was detected only a few times. CDR3 loop: CSAREGNQETQYF. In DNA, the CDR3 is TGCAGTGCTAGAGAGGGGAACCAAGAGACCCAGTACTTC. The V gene is TRBV20-1, the J gene TRBJ2-5; D ambiguous. CDR3 size: 13 residues. Trimming took off 0 bases at V and 0 bases at J, with 5 bases between the two ends. Germline-derived CDR1 and CDR2 are DFQATT and SNEGSKA (reference sequence).

V is TRBV28 and J is TRBJ1-1; D may be TRBD1 (6 bases). With 7 bases removed from V and 5 bases from J, the gap between germline ends came to 11 bases. Germline V gene lookup returns CDR1 MDHEN and CDR2 SYDVKM. CDR3 length: 12 amino acids. CDR3 nucleotides: TGTGCCAGCATTCGAGGGGGGACTGAAGCTTTCTTT. This codes for CASIRGGTEAFF.

The rearrangement joins TRBV2 to TRBJ1-4, with D tentatively TRBD1 (6 bases). This CDR3 has 16 amino acids. V lost 4 bases and J lost 7, with 19 bases in between. Germline V CDR1 and CDR2: SNHLY, FYNNEI. The chain's CDR3 is CASSGTGKSSLEKLFF. The CDR3 region has the DNA TGTGCCAGCAGTGGCACAGGGAAGAGTTCCCTTGAAAAACTGTTTTTT.